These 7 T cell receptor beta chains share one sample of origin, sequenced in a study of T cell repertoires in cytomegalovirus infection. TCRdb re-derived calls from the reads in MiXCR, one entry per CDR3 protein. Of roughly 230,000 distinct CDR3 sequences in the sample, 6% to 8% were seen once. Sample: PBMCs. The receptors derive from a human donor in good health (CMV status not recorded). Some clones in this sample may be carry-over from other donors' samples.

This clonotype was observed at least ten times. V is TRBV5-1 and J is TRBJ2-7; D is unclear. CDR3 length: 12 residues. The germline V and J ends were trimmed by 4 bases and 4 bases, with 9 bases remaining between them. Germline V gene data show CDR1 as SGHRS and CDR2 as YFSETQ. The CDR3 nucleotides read TGCGCCAGCAGCAAGGACGTGTACGAGCAGTACTTC. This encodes CASSKDVYEQYF.

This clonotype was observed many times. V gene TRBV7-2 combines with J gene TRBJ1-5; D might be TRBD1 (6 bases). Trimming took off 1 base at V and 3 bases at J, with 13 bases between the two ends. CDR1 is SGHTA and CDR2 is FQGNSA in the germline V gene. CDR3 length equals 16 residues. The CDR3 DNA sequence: TGTGCCAGCAGCTTAGGGGGCACAGGGTTCAATCAGCCCCAGCATTTT. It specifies CASSLGGTGFNQPQHF.

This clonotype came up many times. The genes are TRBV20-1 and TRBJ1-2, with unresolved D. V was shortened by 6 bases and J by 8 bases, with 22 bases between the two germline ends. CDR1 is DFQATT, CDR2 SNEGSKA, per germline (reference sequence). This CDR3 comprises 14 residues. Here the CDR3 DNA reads TGCAGTGCCATTATACGCAGGACCTTGGACGGCTACACCTTC. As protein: CSAIIRRTLDGYTF.

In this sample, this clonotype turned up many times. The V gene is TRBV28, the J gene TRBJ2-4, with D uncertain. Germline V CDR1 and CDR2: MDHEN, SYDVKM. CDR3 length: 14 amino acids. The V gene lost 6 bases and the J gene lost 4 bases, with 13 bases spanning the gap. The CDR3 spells CASSWVAIKNIQYF. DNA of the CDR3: TGTGCCAGCAGCTGGGTGGCGATAAAAAACATTCAGTACTTC.

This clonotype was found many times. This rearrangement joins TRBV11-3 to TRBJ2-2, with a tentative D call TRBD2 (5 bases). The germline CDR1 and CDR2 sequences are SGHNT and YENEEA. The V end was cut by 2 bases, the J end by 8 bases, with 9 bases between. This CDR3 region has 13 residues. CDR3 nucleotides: TGTGCCAGCAGCTTACTAGGCGGGGGGGAGCTGTTTTTT. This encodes CASSLLGGGELFF.

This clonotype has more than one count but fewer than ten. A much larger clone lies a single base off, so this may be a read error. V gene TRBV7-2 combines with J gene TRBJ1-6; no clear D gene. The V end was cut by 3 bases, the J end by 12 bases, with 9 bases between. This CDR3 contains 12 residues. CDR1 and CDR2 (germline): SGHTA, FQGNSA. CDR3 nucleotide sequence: TGTGCCAGCAGCTTGGCGATTGGACCCCTCCACTTT. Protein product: CASSLAIGPLHF.

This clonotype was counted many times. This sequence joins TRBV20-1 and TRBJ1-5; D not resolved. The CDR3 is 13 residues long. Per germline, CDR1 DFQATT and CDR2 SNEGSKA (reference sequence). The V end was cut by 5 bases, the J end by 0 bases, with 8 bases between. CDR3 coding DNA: TGCAGTGCTGGCGGCTATAGCAATCAGCCCCAGCATTTT. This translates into CSAGGYSNQPQHF.